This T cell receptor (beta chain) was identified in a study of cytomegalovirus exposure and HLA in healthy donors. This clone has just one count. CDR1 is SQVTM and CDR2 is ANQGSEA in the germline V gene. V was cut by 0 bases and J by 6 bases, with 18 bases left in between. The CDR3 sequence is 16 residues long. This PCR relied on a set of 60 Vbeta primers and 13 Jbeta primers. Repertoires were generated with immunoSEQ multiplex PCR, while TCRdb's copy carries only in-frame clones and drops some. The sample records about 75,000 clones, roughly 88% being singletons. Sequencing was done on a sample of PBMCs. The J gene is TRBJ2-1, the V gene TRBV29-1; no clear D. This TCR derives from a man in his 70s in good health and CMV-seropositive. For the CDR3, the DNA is TGCAGCGTTGAAGAGCTTGGGCAGATTAGGTTCAATGAGCAGTTCTTC. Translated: CSVEELGQIRFNEQFF.